Given below is one T cell receptor beta chain in context. Its antigen remains unknown. These data originate in a study of T cell repertoires in cytomegalovirus infection. Using its own MiXCR run on the reads, TCRdb lists one record per CDR3 protein. The sample carries roughly 350,000 distinct CDR3 sequences, about 32% recorded once. Sequenced material: cultured PBMCs, taken from culture after CMV antigen stimulation. The sequence was obtained from a human donor in good health (CMV status not recorded). Some clones in this sample may be carry-over from other donors' samples.

CDR3 sequence (DNA): TGTGCCAGCAGCTACCAGGGGGCCCACGAGCAGTACTTC. Amino acids: CASSYQGAHEQYF. This chain links TRBV7-2 with TRBJ2-7, with 8 nucleotides matching TRBD1. V shed 4 bases and J 5 bases; nucleotides not matched to a gene: 4. The germline V gene has CDR1 SGHTA and CDR2 FQGNSA. The CDR3 totals 13 residues.